The 18 T cell receptor beta chains below all came from one sample that was sequenced in a study of blood T cells in healthy people across ages. Next came a second PCR, run for about 6 to 12 cycles, which used a sample-barcoded 5' primer along with a J-beta primer mix. TCRdb fed the 5' RACE reads into MiXCR, producing one record per CDR3 protein. The repertoire holds 1.5 million to 2 million distinct CDR3 sequences, with approximately 28% as singletons. Sequencing input: blood. The receptor set was obtained from a woman younger than 45 in good health.

This clonotype has more than one count but fewer than ten. The V and J genes are TRBV12-3 or TRBV12-4 and TRBJ1-5, with a possible D match to TRBD1 (5 bases). This CDR3 has 15 amino acids. Trimming left V 3 bases short and J 4 bases short, with 13 bases between. The CDR3 is CASSFHPGLNQPQHF. CDR3 nucleotides: TGTGCCAGCAGTTTTCATCCAGGGTTAAATCAGCCCCAGCATTTT.

The V gene is TRBV10-2, the J gene TRBJ2-1, with D perhaps assigned TRBD1 or TRBD2 (5 bases each). Trimming left V 7 bases short and J 0 bases short, with 13 bases between. The germline V gene encodes CDR1 WSHSY and CDR2 SAAADI. CDR3 length: 15 amino acids. The CDR3 loop reads CASTPEGSSYNEQFF. The DNA of the CDR3 is TGCGCCAGCACCCCAGAGGGGAGCTCCTACAATGAGCAGTTCTTC.

The J gene is TRBJ1-2, the V gene TRBV3-1; possible D gene TRBD1, 6 bases. In germline, CDR1 is LGHDT, CDR2 YNNKEL (reference sequence). The CDR3 contains 16 residues. This CDR3 reads CVSSQTGTTSIYGYTF. In DNA form, the CDR3 reads TGTGTTAGCAGCCAAACCGGGACAACAAGTATCTATGGCTACACCTTC.

There are a few counts of this clonotype. The chain combines TRBV6-5 with TRBJ1-6; 8 positions match TRBD1. Germline V gives CDR1 MNHEY, CDR2 SVGAGI. This CDR3 comprises 14 residues. Trimming removed 6 bases from V and 8 bases from J; junction bases left unmatched: 6. The CDR3 coding sequence is TGTGCCAGCAGGGCCAGGGGGCGAGATTCACCCCTCCACTTT. Translating it yields CASRARGRDSPLHF.

This chain connects TRBV2 to TRBJ2-5, with D perhaps TRBD2 (6 bases). The CDR3 sequence is 15 residues long. V was cut by 3 bases and J by 2 bases, with 13 bases left in between. From germline, CDR1 is SNHLY and CDR2 FYNNEI. The CDR3 DNA sequence: TGTGCCAGCAGTGAGGAAACGGGGGAGCAAGAGACCCAGTACTTC. It specifies CASSEETGEQETQYF.

The chain recombines TRBV9 with TRBJ1-1; TRBD1 is a possible D gene (5 bases). The CDR3 spans 15 residues. The V and J ends lost 6 bases and 1 base respectively, with 16 bases between them. Germline CDR1 is SGDLS and CDR2 is YYNGEE. CDR3 loop: CASTPWKGQNTEAFF. As DNA, the CDR3 is TGTGCCAGCACGCCTTGGAAGGGGCAGAACACTGAAGCTTTCTTT.

This chain joins TRBV29-1 and TRBJ1-1, with 7 bases identical to TRBD1. CDR3 size: 13 residues. After removal of 7 bases from V and 4 bases from J, the junction contained 9 bases not matched to a gene. The V gene's germline CDR1 is SQVTM and CDR2 ANQGSEA. The CDR3 is CSAAPRGGTEAFF. The DNA of the CDR3 is TGCAGCGCTGCTCCCAGGGGGGGCACTGAAGCTTTCTTT.

A note on this clonotype: Being one base from a much bigger clone, this may be a read error. The rearrangement uses TRBV7-6 and TRBJ1-5; tentative D call: TRBD1 (6 bases). The CDR3 is made up of 18 amino acids. Germline loops: CDR1 SGHVS, CDR2 FNYEAQ. DNA for the CDR3: TGTGCCAGCAGCCAGGGGCCCGGTTGGGGGATTAGCAATCAGCCCCGGCATTTT. It encodes CASSQGPGWGISNQPRHF.

The J gene is TRBJ2-5, the V gene TRBV5-6; D gene uncertain. V was cut by 0 bases and J by 1 base, with 16 bases left in between. There are 17 residues in the CDR3. From germline, CDR1 is SGHDT and CDR2 YYEEEE. DNA of the CDR3: TGTGCCAGCAGCTTGGGGGGTGTTACAGTCGTCCAAGAGACCCAGTACTTC. Protein: CASSLGGVTVVQETQYF.

V usage is TRBV30 and J usage is TRBJ1-5, with TRBD1 matching over 10 bases. Germline V lookup: CDR1 GTSNPN, CDR2 SVGIG (reference sequence). CDR3 length: 14 residues. With V trimmed by 3 bases and J by 7 bases, 6 bases remained unmatched. DNA for the CDR3: TGTGCCTGGAGGGGACAGGGGTCAGGGCAGCCCCAGCATTTT. Its protein product is CAWRGQGSGQPQHF.

This chain joins TRBV10-3 and TRBJ1-1, with D uncertain. V was shortened by 3 bases and J by 1 base, with 9 bases between the two germline ends. Looked up from germline, CDR1 is ENHRY and CDR2 is SYGVKD. CDR3 length: 14 residues. CDR3 residues: CAISEPRENTEAFF. CDR3 bases: TGTGCCATCAGTGAACCCCGGGAGAACACTGAAGCTTTCTTT.

CDR3 bases: TGTGCCAGCAGTGAGGGCTGGACTAGCGGCACCTACGAGCAGTACTTC. Residues: CASSEGWTSGTYEQYF. The chain has TRBV2 and TRBJ2-7; 10 nucleotides agree with TRBD2. Germline values: CDR1 SNHLY, CDR2 FYNNEI. The V gene end was trimmed by 3 bases and the J gene end by 2 bases; junction bases not matched to a gene: 7. This CDR3 comprises 16 residues.

The V call is TRBV19, the J call TRBJ2-5; D unclear. The CDR3 is 13 amino acids. Germline loops: CDR1 LNHDA, CDR2 SQIVND (reference sequence). V gave up 6 bases and J gave up 1 base, with 9 bases separating them. This CDR3 reads CASRKRAQETQYF. CDR3 sequence (DNA): TGTGCCAGTAGGAAGAGAGCCCAAGAGACCCAGTACTTC.

The chain carries TRBV5-1 and TRBJ2-3, with 7 positions matching TRBD1. Germline trimming cut 0 bases from V and 2 bases from J; bases unmatched to any gene: 3. The CDR3 sequence is 15 residues long. Germline-derived CDR1 and CDR2 are SGHRS and YFSETQ. CDR3 sequence reads: CASSLGGQPTDTQYF. The CDR3 region has the DNA TGCGCCAGCAGCTTGGGGGGACAGCCCACAGATACGCAGTATTTT. The full variable domain, in which reference TRBV5-1 and TRBJ2-3 provide the parts outside the CDR3, is KAGVTQTPRYLIKTRGQQVTLSCSPISGHRSVSWYQQTPGQGLQFLFEYFSETQRNKGNFPGRFSGRQFSNSRSEMNVSTLELGDSALYLCASSLGGQPTDTQYFGPGTRLTVL.

This clonotype was counted at least ten times. The V and J genes are TRBV20-1 and TRBJ1-4; no clear D. Germline V gene lookup returns CDR1 DFQATT and CDR2 SNEGSKA (reference sequence). This CDR3 is built from 12 residues. V was cut by 3 bases and J by 8 bases, with 10 bases left in between. The CDR3 nucleotides read TGCAGTGCTAGTTCCGGGGAAGAAAAACTGTTTTTT. As protein: CSASSGEEKLFF.

This clonotype has a handful of counts. The gene calls are TRBV5-1 and TRBJ2-3; 7 nucleotides match TRBD2. This CDR3 has 15 amino acids. Germline CDR1 reads SGHRS; CDR2 reads YFSETQ. V lost 3 bases and J lost 0; bases outside the gene matches: 4. The CDR3 is CASSYQTSSTDTQYF. The CDR3 DNA reads as TGCGCCAGCAGCTATCAGACTAGCAGCACAGATACGCAGTATTTT.

This clonotype occurred once. Being one base from a much bigger clone, this may be a read error. The genes are TRBV7-9 and TRBJ2-3, with D hard to call. CDR1 and CDR2 from the germline V gene are SEHNR and FQNEAQ (reference sequence). The CDR3 sequence is 14 residues long. The CDR3 DNA is TGTGCCGGCAGCTTCGGACGAAGCACAGATACGCAGTATTTT. This codes for CAGSFGRSTDTQYF.

This clonotype was counted only a few times. The chain recombines TRBV28 with TRBJ2-5, with 11 bases aligning to TRBD1. The CDR3 is 15 residues long. Germline V lookup: CDR1 MDHEN, CDR2 SYDVKM. J was trimmed by 4 bases and V by 3 bases; bases with no gene match: 4. The CDR3 protein is CASSFLGTGGETQYF. Here the CDR3 DNA reads TGTGCCAGCAGTTTCCTTGGGACAGGGGGAGAGACCCAGTACTTC.